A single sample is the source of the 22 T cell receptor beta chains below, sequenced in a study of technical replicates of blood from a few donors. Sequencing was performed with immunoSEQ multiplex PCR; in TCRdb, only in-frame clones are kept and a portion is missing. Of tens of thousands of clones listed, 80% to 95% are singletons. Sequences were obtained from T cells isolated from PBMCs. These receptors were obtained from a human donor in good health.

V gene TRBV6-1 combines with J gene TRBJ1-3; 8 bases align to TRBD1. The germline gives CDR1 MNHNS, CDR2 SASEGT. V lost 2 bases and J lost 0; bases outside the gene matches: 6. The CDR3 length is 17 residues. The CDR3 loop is CASSEIWTGHSGNTIYF. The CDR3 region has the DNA TGTGCCAGCAGTGAAATCTGGACAGGGCACTCTGGAAACACCATATATTTT.

This CDR3 reads CASSNGPGTGNNEQFF. The CDR3 coding sequence is TGCGCCAGCAGCAATGGCCCCGGGACAGGGAACAATGAGCAGTTCTTC. V and J are TRBV5-1 and TRBJ2-1; 9 bases match TRBD1. The CDR3 totals 16 residues. V gave up 4 bases and J gave up 5 bases; unmatched junction bases: 10. Germline assignment: CDR1 SGHRS and CDR2 YFSETQ.

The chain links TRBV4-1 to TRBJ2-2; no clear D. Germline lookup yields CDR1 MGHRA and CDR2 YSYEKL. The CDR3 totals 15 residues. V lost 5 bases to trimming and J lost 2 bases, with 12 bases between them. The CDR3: CASSSSMSNTGELFF. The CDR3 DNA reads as TGCGCCAGCAGCTCGAGCATGAGCAACACCGGGGAGCTGTTTTTT.

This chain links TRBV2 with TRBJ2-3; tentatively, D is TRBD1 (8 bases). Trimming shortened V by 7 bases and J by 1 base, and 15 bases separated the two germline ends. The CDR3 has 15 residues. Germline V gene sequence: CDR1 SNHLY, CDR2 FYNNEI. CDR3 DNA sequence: TGTGCCAGCATGCGGACAGGGAGGGGCACAGATACGCAGTATTTT. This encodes CASMRTGRGTDTQYF.

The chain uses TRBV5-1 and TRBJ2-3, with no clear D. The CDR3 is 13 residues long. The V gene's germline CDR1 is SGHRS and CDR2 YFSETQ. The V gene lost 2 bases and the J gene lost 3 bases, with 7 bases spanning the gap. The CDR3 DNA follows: TGCGCCAGCAGCTTACGGGTAACAGATACGCAGTATTTT. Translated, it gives CASSLRVTDTQYF. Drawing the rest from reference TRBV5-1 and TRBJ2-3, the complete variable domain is KAGVTQTPRYLIKTRGQQVTLSCSPISGHRSVSWYQQTPGQGLQFLFEYFSETQRNKGNFPGRFSGRQFSNSRSEMNVSTLELGDSALYLCASSLRVTDTQYFGPGTRLTVL.

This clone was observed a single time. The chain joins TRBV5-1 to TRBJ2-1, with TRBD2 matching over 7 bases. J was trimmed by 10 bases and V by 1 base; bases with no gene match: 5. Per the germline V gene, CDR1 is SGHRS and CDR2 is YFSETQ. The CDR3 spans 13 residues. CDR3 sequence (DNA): TGCGCCAGCAGCTTGACGTCGCGGGGGGAGCAGTTCTTC. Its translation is CASSLTSRGEQFF.

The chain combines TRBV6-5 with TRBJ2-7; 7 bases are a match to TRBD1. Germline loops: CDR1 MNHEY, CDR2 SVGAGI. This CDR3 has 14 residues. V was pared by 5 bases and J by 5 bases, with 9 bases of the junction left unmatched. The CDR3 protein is CASSPPGQPNEQYF. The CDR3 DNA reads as TGTGCCAGCAGTCCCCCGGGACAGCCGAACGAGCAGTACTTC.

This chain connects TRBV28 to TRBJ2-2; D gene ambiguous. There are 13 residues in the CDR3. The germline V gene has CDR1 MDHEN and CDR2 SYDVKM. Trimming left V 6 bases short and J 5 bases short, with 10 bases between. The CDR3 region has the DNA TGTGCCAGCAGCCCACCGAGAACCGGGGAGCTGTTTTTT. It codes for CASSPPRTGELFF.

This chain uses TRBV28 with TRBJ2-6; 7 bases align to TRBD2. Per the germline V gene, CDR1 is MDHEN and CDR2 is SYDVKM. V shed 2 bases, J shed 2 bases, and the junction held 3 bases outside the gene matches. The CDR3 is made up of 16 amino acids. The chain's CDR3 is CASSLGGGTGANVLTF. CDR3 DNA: TGTGCCAGCAGTTTAGGCGGGGGTACTGGGGCCAACGTCCTGACTTTC.

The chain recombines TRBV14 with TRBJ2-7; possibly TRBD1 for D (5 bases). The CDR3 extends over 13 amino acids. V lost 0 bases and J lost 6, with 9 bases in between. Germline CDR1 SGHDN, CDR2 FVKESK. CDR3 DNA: TGTGCCAGCAGCCAAGATCCAGGGTTCGAGCAGTACTTC. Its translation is CASSQDPGFEQYF. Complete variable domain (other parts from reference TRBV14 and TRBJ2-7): EAGVTQFPSHSVIEKGQTVTLRCDPISGHDNLYWYRRVMGKEIKFLLHFVKESKQDESGMPNNRFLAERTGGTYSTLKVQPAELEDSGVYFCASSQDPGFEQYFGPGTRLTVT.

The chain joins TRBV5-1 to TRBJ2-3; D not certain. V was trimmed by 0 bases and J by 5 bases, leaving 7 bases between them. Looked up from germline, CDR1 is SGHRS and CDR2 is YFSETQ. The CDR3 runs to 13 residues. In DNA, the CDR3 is TGCGCCAGCAGCTTGGGGTTCGGAGATACGCAGTATTTT. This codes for CASSLGFGDTQYF.

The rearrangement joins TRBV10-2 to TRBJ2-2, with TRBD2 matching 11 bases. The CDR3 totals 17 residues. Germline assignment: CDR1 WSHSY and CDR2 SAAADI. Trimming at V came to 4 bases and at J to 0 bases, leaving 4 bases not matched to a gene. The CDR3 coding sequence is TGCGCCAGCAGTGTACTAGCGGGGGAAGCGAACACCGGGGAGCTGTTTTTT. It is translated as CASSVLAGEANTGELFF.

The CDR3 DNA reads TGTGCCATCAGCCAGGGAGGTGGCTACACCTTC. Its protein is CAISQGGGYTF. The chain employs TRBV10-3 and TRBJ1-2; D is possibly TRBD1 (5 bases). The CDR3 length is 11 residues. Germline CDR1 ENHRY, CDR2 SYGVKD. The ends were cut back, 6 bases at V and 7 bases at J, with 9 bases in the middle.

The CDR3 is CASSTGLAVYNEQFF. The CDR3, as DNA: TGTGCCAGCAGCACTGGACTAGCGGTCTACAATGAGCAGTTCTTC. V is TRBV9 and J is TRBJ2-1, with 10 bases that match TRBD2. This CDR3 has 15 amino acids. Germline loops: CDR1 SGDLS, CDR2 YYNGEE. The V segment lost 4 bases and the J segment 3 bases; nucleotides outside the gene matches: 4.

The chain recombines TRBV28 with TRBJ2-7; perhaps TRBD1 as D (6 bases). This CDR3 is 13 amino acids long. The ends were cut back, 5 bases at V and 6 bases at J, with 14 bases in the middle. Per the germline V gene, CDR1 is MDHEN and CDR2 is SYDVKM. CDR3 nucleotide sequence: TGTGCCAGCAGTCCTCGGGACACCGCCGAGCAGTACTTC. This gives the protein CASSPRDTAEQYF.

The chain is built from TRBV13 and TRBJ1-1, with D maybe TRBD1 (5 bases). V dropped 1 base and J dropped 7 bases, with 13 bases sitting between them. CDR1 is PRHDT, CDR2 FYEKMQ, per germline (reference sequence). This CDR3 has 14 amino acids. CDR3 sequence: CASSLADRNFEAFF. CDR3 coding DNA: TGTGCCAGCAGCTTAGCAGACAGAAATTTTGAAGCTTTCTTT.

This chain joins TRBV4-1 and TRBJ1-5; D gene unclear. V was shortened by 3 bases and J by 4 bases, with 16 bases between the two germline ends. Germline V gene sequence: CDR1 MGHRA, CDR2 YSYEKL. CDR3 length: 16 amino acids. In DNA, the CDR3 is TGCGCCAGCAGCCAGTATGGTGAGCGCCTAAATCAGCCCCAGCATTTT. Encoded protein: CASSQYGERLNQPQHF.

For the CDR3, the DNA is TGTGCCAGCAGCTCTTACAGGGAAGCTAATGAAAAACTGTTTTTT. Protein product: CASSSYREANEKLFF. The chain uses TRBV7-9 and TRBJ1-4; TRBD1 might be the D (6 bases). Trimming took 4 bases from V and 3 from J, leaving 12 bases between them. Germline V lookup: CDR1 SEHNR, CDR2 FQNEAQ (reference sequence). The CDR3 spans 15 residues.

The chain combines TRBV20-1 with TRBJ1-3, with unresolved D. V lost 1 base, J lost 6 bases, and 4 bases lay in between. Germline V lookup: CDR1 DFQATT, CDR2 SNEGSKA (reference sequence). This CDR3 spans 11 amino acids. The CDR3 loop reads CSARGANTIYF. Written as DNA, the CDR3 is TGCAGTGCTAGAGGAGCAAACACCATATATTTT.

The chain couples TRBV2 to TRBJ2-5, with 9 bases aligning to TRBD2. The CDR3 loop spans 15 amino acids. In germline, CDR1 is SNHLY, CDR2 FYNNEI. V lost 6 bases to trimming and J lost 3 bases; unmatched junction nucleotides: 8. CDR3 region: CASRRGLAVKETQYF. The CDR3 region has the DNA TGTGCCAGCAGGAGGGGACTAGCAGTAAAAGAGACCCAGTACTTC.

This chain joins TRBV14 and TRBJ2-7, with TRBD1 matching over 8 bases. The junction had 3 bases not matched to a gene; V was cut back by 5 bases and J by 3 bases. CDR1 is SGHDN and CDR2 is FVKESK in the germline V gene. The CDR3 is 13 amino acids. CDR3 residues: CASSTGTGYEQYF. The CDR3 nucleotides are TGTGCCAGCAGCACTGGGACAGGCTACGAGCAGTACTTC.

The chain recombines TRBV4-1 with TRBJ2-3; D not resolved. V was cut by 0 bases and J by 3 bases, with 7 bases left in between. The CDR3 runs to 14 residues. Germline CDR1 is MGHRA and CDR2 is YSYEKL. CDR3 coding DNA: TGCGCCAGCAGCCAAGAATGGCCAACAGATACGCAGTATTTT. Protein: CASSQEWPTDTQYF.